This section outlines one TCR beta chain sequence together with its context. Germline V CDR1 and CDR2: KGHSH, LQKENI. The V end was cut by 5 bases, the J end by 7 bases, with 11 bases between. This CDR3 is 12 amino acids long. The data were produced by immunoSEQ multiplex PCR, yet TCRdb's version contains in-frame clones alone and is incomplete. Of roughly 450,000 clones listed, approximately 90% are singletons. Specified treatment: roughly 18 received Ad26.COV2.S at low or high dose, single or two shots; several received placebo; per-sample allocation not given. Sample collection was performed on day 63 after the first vaccine or placebo injection. The sample belongs to a study of Ad26.COV2.S vaccination and SARS-CoV-2 variants. Study details: Participants got Ad26.COV2.S intramuscularly, once or twice 56 days apart.

The source of this sequence is a person aged 18-60 years who received the Ad26.COV2.S COVID-19 vaccine or a placebo. Material: peripheral blood, obtained in a trial of Ad26.COV2.S vaccine versus placebo. This chain joins TRBV18 and TRBJ1-1; TRBD1 is a possible D gene (6 bases). In DNA, the CDR3 is TGTGCCAGCTCATCGACAGGAGATGAAGCTTTCTTT. This codes for CASSSTGDEAFF.